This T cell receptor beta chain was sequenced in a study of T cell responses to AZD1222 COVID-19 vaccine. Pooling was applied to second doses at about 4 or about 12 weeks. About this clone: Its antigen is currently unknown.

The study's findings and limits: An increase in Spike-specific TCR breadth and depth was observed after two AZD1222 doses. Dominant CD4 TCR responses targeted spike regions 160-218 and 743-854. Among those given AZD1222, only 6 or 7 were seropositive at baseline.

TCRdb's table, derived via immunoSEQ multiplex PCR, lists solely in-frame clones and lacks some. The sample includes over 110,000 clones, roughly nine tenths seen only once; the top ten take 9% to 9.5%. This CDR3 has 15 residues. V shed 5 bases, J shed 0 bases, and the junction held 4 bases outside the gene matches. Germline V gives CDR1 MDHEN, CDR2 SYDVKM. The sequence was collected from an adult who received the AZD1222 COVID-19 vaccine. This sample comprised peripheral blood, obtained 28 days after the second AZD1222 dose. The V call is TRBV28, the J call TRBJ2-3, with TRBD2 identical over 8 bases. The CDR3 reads CASSRSGTSTDTQYF. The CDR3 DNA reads TGTGCCAGCAGTCGTAGCGGGACTAGCACAGATACGCAGTATTTT.